This T cell receptor beta chain was obtained from a study of cytotoxic CD8 clonotypes in ibrutinib-treated CLL. The sample holds one count of this clone. V lost 3 bases to trimming and J lost 0 bases, with 7 bases between them. CDR3 length equals 14 residues. The germline gives CDR1 SGDLS, CDR2 YYNGEE. Profiling relied on immunoSEQ multiplex PCR, and the TCRdb table lists in-frame clones only, not all of them. The repertoire holds about 49,000 clones, with around 73% as singletons. The V call is TRBV9, the J call TRBJ1-5; D call uncertain. Material: PBMCs, obtained after 12 months of ibrutinib treatment. This clonotype was obtained from a human donor with chronic lymphocytic leukemia. The DNA of the CDR3 is TGTGCCAGCAGCGACTCAGGTAGCAATCAGCCCCAGCATTTT. Translated: CASSDSGSNQPQHF.